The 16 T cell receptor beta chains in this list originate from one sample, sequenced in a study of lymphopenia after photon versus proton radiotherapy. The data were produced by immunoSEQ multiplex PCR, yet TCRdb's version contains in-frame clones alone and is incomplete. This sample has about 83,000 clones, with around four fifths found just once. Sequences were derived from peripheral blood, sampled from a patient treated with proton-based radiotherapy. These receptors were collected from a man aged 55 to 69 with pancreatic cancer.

CDR3 in DNA: TGTGCCAGCAGCCGCGGTTTTACCAATGAAAAACTGTTTTTT. Residues: CASSRGFTNEKLFF. The rearrangement joins TRBV5-6 to TRBJ1-4; D unresolved. Germline loops: CDR1 SGHDT, CDR2 YYEEEE. Trimming removed 4 bases at V and 5 bases at J, with 12 bases between. This CDR3 is 14 amino acids long.

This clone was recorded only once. Written as DNA, the CDR3 is TGTGCCAGCAGCAAATACTGGGTGGGAGGGCCTCCCACAGATACGCAGTATTTT. Its protein is CASSKYWVGGPPTDTQYF. The chain uses TRBV21-1 and TRBJ2-3; the DNA was not compared with TRBD2, the D call given in the table. TRBV21-1 is a pseudogene segment. CDR3 length: 18 amino acids.

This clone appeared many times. This chain's CDR3 is CASSRGHQPQHF. Here the CDR3 DNA reads TGTGCCAGTAGTCGGGGCCATCAGCCCCAGCATTTT. The chain has TRBV19 and TRBJ1-5, with D perhaps TRBD1 (5 bases). Per germline, CDR1 LNHDA and CDR2 SQIVND (reference sequence). The V end was cut by 5 bases, the J end by 5 bases, with 7 bases between. The CDR3 contains 12 residues.

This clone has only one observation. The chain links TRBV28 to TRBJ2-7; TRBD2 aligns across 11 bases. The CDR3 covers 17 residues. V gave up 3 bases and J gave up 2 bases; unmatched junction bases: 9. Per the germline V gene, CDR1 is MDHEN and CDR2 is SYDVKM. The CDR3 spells CASSLLAGGGGPYEQYF. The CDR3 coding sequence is TGTGCCAGCAGTTTGCTAGCGGGAGGAGGGGGTCCCTACGAGCAGTACTTC.

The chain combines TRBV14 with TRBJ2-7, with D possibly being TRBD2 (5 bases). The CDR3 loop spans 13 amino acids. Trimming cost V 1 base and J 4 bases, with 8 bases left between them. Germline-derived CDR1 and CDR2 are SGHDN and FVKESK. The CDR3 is CASSQATGYEQYF. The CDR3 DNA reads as TGTGCCAGCAGCCAAGCGACGGGGTACGAGCAGTACTTC.

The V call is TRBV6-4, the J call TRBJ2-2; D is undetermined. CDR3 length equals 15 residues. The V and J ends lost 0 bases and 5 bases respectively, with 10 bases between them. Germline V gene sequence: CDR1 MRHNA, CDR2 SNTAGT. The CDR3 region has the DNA TGTGCCAGCAGTGACTCAAGCTTCGGGACCGGGGAGCTGTTTTTT. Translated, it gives CASSDSSFGTGELFF.

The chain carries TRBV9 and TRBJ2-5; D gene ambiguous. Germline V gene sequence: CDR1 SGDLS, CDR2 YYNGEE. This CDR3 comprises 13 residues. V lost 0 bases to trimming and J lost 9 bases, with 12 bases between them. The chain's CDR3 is CASSVAGISAQYF. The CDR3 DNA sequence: TGTGCCAGCAGCGTAGCGGGTATTTCGGCCCAGTACTTC. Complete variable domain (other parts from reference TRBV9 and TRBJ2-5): DSGVTQTPKHLITATGQRVTLRCSPRSGDLSVYWYQQSLDQGLQFLIQYYNGEERAKGNILERFSAQQFPDLHSELNLSSLELGDSALYFCASSVAGISAQYFGPGTRLLVL.

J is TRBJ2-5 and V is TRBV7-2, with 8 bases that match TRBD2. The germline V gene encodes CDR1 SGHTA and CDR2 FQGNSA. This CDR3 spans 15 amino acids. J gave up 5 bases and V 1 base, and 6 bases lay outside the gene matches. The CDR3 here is CASSLDGRDGETQYF. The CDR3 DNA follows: TGTGCCAGCAGCTTAGACGGGAGGGACGGGGAGACCCAGTACTTC. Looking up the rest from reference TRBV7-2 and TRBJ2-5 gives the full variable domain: GAGVSQSPSNKVTEKGKDVELRCDPISGHTALYWYRQSLGQGLEFLIYFQGNSAPDKSGLPSDRFSAERTGGSVSTLTIQRTQQEDSAVYLCASSLDGRDGETQYFGPGTRLLVL.

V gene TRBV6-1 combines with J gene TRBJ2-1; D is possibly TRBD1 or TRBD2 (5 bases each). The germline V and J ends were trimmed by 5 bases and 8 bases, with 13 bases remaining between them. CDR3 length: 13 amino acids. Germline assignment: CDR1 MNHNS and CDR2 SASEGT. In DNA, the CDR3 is TGTGCCAGCAGTCGGGACCCTAGGGATGAGCAGTTCTTC. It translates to CASSRDPRDEQFF.

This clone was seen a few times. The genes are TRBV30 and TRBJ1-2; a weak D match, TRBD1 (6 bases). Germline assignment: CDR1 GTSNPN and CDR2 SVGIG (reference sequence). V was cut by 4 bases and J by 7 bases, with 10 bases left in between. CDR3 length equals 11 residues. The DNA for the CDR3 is TGTGCCTGGATTGGGGGCGGTGGCTACACCTTC. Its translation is CAWIGGGGYTF.

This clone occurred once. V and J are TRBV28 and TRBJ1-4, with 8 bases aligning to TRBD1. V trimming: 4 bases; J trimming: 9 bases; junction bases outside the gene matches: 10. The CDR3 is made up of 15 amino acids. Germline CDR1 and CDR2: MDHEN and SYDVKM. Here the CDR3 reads CASSSTRQGYQKLFF. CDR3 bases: TGTGCCAGCAGTTCGACTCGACAGGGGTATCAAAAACTGTTTTTT.

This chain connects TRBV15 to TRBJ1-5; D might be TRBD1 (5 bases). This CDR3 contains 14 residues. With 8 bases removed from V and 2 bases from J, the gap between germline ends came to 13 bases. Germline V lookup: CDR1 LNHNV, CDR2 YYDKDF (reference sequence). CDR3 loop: CATAVGLGNQPQHF. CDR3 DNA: TGTGCCACCGCCGTGGGGCTCGGCAATCAGCCCCAGCATTTT. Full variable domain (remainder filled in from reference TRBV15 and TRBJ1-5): DAMVIQNPRYQVTQFGKPVTLSCSQTLNHNVMYWYQQKSSQAPKLLFHYYDKDFNNEADTPDNFQSRRPNTSFCFLDIRSPGLGDTAMYLCATAVGLGNQPQHFGDGTRLSIL.

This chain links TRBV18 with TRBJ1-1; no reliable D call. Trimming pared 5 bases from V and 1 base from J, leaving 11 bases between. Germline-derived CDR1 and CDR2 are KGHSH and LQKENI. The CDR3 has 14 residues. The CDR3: CASSLHRENTEAFF. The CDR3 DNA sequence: TGTGCCAGCTCATTACACAGAGAGAACACTGAAGCTTTCTTT. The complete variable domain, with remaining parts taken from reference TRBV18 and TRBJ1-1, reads NAGVMQNPRHLVRRRGQEARLRCSPMKGHSHVYWYRQLPEEGLKFMVYLQKENIIDESGMPKERFSAEFPKEGPSILRIQQVVRGDSAAYFCASSLHRENTEAFFGQGTRLTVV.

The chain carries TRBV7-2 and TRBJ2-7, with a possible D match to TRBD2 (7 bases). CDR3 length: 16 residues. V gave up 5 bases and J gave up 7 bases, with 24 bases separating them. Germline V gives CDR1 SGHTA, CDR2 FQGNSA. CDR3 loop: CASSPTASGPRGEQYF. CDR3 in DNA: TGTGCCAGCAGCCCCACTGCTAGCGGTCCAAGGGGGGAGCAGTACTTC.

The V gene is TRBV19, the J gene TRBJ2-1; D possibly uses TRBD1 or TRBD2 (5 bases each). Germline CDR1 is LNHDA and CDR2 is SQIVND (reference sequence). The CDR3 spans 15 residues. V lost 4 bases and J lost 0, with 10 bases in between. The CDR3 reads CASSTLGGSYNEQFF. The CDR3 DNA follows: TGTGCCAGTAGTACCCTTGGGGGCTCCTACAATGAGCAGTTCTTC.

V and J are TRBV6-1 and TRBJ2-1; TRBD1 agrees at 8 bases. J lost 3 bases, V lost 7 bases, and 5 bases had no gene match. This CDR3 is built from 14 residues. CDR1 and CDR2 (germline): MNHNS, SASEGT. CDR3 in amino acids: CASTDRGGYNEQFF. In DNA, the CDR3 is TGTGCCAGCACAGACAGGGGAGGCTACAATGAGCAGTTCTTC.